This T cell receptor (beta chain) was recorded in a study of cytomegalovirus exposure and HLA in healthy donors. The PCR made use of 60 Vbeta and 13 Jbeta primers. The method was immunoSEQ multiplex PCR; TCRdb's version includes in-frame clones alone and lacks a portion of them. Of 76,000 or so clones listed, roughly 78% are singletons. CDR3 length equals 13 residues. Germline CDR1 is SEHNR and CDR2 is FQNEAQ (reference sequence). The V end lost 6 bases, the J end lost 3 bases, and 12 bases lay between the germline ends. Study results and caveats: TCR beta V- and J-gene trimming, according to a later analysis, was linked to a missense DCLRE1C variant.

Note on this clone: Its cognate antigen is unknown.

The clonotype was recovered from a man aged 25 to 45 in good health and CMV-seronegative. This chain links TRBV7-9 with TRBJ2-7; weak D call: TRBD1 (6 bases). The sample was PBMCs. CDR3 sequence reads: CASSPDSVYEQYF. CDR3 DNA: TGTGCCAGCAGTCCGGACAGCGTCTACGAGCAGTACTTC.